This TCR beta chain stems from a study of cytomegalovirus exposure and HLA in healthy donors. Across the whole study: Previous work identified 95 million to 140 million unique TCR beta sequences from about 179 million T cells. Whole-study results and caveats: Compared with the approximately 680-donor mean, an Asian-associated ancestry cluster reportedly had fewer N-insertions, according to a later analysis. V- and J-gene trimming of TCR beta was linked (in a later analysis) to a missense DCLRE1C variant.

For this clone: What it recognizes is unknown.

PCR was performed using 60 Vbeta and 13 Jbeta primers. The table came from immunoSEQ multiplex PCR; TCRdb's copy has only in-frame clones and leaves some out. This sample yields about 230,000 clones, of which 70% to 85% are seen a single time; roughly 0.58% belongs to the top ten. The germline V gene encodes CDR1 LNHDA and CDR2 SQIVND (reference sequence). This CDR3 has 13 amino acids. The V segment lost 8 bases and the J segment 0 bases; nucleotides outside the gene matches: 4. The receptor's source is a woman between 40 and 50 years old in good health and CMV-seronegative. The V and J genes are TRBV19 and TRBJ2-7; 7 bases match TRBD2. The source material was PBMCs. CDR3 sequence: CASSRESSYEQYF. The CDR3 bases are TGTGCCAGTTCGCGGGAGTCCTCCTACGAGCAGTACTTC.